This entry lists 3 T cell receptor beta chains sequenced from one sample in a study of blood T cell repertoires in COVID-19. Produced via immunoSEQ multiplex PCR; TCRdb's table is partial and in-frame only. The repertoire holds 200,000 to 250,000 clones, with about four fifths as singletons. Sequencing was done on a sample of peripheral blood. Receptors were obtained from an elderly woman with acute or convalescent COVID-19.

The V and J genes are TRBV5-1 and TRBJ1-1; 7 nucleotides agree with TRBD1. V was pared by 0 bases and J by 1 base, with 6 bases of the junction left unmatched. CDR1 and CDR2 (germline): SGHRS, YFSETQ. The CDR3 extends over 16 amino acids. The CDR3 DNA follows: TGCGCCAGCAGCTTGGAGACAGGGTTGTCGAACACTGAAGCTTTCTTT. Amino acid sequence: CASSLETGLSNTEAFF.

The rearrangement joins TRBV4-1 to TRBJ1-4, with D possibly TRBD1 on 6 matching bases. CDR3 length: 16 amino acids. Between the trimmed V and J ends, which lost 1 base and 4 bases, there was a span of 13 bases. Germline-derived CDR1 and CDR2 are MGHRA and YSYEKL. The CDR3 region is CASSQGGGRGNEKLFF. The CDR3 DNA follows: TGCGCCAGCAGCCAAGGCGGGGGGCGCGGTAATGAAAAACTGTTTTTT.

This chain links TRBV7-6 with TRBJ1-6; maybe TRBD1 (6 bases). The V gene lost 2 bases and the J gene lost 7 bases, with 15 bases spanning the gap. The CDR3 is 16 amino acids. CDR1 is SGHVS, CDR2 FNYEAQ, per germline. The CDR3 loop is CASSLRATGTNSPLHF. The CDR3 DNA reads TGTGCCAGCAGCTTAAGGGCGACCGGGACAAATTCACCCCTCCACTTT.